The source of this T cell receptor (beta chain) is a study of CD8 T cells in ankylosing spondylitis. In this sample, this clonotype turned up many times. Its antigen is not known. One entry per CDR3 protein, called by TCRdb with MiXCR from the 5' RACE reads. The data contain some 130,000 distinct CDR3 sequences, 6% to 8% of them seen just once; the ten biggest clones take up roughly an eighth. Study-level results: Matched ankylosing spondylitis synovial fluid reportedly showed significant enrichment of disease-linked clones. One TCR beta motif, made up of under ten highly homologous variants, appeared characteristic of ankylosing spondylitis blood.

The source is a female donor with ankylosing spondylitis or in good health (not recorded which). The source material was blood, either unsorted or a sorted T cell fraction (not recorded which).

The CDR3 bases are TGTGCCAGCAGCTCCCAAGGGGCAGGGGGCATTCATGAAGCTTTCTTT. This codes for CASSSQGAGGIHEAFF. The chain is built from TRBV7-2 and TRBJ1-1; TRBD1 agrees at 8 bases. The germline CDR1 and CDR2 sequences are SGHTA and FQGNSA. The CDR3 sequence is 16 residues long. J lost 7 bases, V lost 4 bases, and 14 bases had no gene match.